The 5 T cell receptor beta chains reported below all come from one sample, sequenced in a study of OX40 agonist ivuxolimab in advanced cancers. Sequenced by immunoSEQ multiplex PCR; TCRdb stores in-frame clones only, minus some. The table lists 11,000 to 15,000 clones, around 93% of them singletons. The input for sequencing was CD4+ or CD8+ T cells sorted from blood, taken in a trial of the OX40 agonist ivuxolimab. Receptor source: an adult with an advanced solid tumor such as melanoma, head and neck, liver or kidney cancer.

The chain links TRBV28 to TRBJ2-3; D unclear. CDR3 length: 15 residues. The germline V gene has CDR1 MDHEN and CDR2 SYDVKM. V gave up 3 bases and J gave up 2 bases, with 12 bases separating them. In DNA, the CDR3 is TGTGCCAGCAGTTTCAGTGTGGTGACCACAGATACGCAGTATTTT. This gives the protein CASSFSVVTTDTQYF.

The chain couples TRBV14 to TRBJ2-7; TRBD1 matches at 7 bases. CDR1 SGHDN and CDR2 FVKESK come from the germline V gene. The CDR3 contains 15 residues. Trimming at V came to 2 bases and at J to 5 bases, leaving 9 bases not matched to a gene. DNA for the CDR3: TGTGCCAGCAGCCAATTGGGGACAGACCAAGACGAGCAGTACTTC. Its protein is CASSQLGTDQDEQYF.

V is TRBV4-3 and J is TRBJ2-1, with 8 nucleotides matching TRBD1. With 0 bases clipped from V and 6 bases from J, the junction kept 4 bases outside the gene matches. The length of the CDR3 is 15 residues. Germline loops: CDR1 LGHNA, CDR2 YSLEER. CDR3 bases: TGCGCCAGCAGCCAAGATTTTACAGGGGGCAATGAGCAGTTCTTC. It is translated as CASSQDFTGGNEQFF.

CDR3 nucleotide sequence: TGTGCCAGCAGCGCCAGCATGGGTCAGGAGTATACTACGCAGTATTTT. Amino acids: CASSASMGQEYTTQYF. J is TRBJ2-3 and V is TRBV27; D is undetermined. The CDR3 has 16 residues. The germline V and J ends were trimmed by 6 bases and 8 bases, with 24 bases remaining between them. CDR1 MNHEY and CDR2 SMNVEV come from the germline V gene (reference sequence).

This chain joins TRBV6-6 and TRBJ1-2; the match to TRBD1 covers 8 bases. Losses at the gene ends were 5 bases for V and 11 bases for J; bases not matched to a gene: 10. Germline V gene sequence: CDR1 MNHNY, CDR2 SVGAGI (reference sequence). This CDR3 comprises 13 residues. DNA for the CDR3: TGTGCCAGCAGTCAGGGGGCGGTTCTCGGTTACACCTTC. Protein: CASSQGAVLGYTF.